This TCR beta chain is drawn from a study of T-cell memory formation after mild COVID-19. Study-wide background: The study found TCR clusters largely donor specific.

As to this clonotype: Its matching antigen is unknown.

Study-wide findings and caveats: Confirmation of SARS-CoV-2 specificity was lacking for second-wave clones peaking day 37. The CD4+ clones that contracted clustered mainly within CM and EM, and the CD8+ clones concentrated in EMRA.

The CDR3 has 18 residues. TCRdb itself ran the 5' RACE reads through MiXCR, one entry per CDR3 protein. This table holds around 320,000 distinct CDR3 sequences, approximately 14% found once. The TCR sequence derives from a man younger than 30 who had mild COVID-19 (a few samples of this study predate the infection). Cell type and time point are not known. Sequencing input: PBMCs or a T cell subset sorted from them (not recorded which). This sequence joins TRBV21-1 and TRBJ1-1; the D call in the table, TRBD1, was not verified against the DNA. TRBV21-1 is an annotated pseudogene. The CDR3 DNA reads as TGTGCCAGCAGCAAAGCGCTAATGGACAGGGGGGAAGGTACTGAAGCTTTCTTT. Residues: CASSKALMDRGEGTEAFF.